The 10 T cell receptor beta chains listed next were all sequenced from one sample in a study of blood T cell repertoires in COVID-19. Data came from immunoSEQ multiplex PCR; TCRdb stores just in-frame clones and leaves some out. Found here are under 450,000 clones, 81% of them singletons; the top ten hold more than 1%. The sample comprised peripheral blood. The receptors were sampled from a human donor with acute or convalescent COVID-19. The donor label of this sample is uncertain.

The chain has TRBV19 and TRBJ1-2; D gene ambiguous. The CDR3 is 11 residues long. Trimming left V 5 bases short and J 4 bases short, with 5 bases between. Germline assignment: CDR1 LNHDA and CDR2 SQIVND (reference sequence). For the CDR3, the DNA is TGTGCCAGTAGTCAGGCCTATGGCTACACCTTC. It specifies CASSQAYGYTF.

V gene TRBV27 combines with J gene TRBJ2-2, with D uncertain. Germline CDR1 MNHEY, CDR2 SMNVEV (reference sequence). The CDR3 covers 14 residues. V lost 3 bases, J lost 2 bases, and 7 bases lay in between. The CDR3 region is CASSLRLNTGELFF. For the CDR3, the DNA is TGTGCCAGCAGTTTGCGGCTAAACACCGGGGAGCTGTTTTTT.

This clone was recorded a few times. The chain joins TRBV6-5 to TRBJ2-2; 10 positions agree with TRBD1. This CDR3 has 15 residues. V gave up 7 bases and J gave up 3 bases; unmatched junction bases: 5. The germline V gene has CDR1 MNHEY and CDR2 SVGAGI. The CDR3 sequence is CASTMDRGDTGELFF. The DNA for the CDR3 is TGTGCCAGCACCATGGACAGGGGGGACACCGGGGAGCTGTTTTTT.

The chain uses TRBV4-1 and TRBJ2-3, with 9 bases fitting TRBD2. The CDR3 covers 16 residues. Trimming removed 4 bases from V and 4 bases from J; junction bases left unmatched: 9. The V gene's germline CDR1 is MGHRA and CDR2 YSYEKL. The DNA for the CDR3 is TGCGCCAGCAGCCGGCATAGCGGGAGAGGCGCAGATACGCAGTATTTT. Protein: CASSRHSGRGADTQYF.

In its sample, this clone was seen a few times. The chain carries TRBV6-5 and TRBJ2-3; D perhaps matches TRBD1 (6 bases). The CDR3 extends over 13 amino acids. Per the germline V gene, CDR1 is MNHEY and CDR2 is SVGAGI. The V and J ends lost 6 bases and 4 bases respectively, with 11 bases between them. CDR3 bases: TGTGCCAGCAGACTGCAGGGGCCAGATACGCAGTATTTT. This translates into CASRLQGPDTQYF.

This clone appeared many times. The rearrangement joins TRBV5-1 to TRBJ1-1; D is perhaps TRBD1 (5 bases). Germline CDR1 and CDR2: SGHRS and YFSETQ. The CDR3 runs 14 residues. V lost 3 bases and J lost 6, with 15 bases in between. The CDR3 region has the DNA TGCGCCAGCAGCTCCCCCGGGGGTTCAGCTGAAGCTTTCTTT. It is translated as CASSSPGGSAEAFF. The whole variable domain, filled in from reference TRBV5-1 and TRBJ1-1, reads KAGVTQTPRYLIKTRGQQVTLSCSPISGHRSVSWYQQTPGQGLQFLFEYFSETQRNKGNFPGRFSGRQFSNSRSEMNVSTLELGDSALYLCASSSPGGSAEAFFGQGTRLTVV.

This chain's CDR3 is CASSQVPLRQGTNSPLHF. As DNA, the CDR3 is TGTGCCAGCAGCCAAGTCCCCCTCAGACAGGGGACCAATTCACCCCTCCACTTT. The chain carries TRBV4-2 and TRBJ1-6; TRBD1 matches at 8 bases. Germline V gives CDR1 LGHNA, CDR2 YNFKEQ. The CDR3 contains 18 residues. The ends lost 1 base at V and 7 bases at J; junction bases unmatched: 12.

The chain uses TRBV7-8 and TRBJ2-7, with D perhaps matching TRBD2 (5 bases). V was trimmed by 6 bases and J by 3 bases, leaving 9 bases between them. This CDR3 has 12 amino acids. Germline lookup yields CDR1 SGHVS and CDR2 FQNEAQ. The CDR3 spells CASSLLVYEQYF. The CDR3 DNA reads TGTGCCAGCAGTCTACTAGTCTACGAGCAGTACTTC.

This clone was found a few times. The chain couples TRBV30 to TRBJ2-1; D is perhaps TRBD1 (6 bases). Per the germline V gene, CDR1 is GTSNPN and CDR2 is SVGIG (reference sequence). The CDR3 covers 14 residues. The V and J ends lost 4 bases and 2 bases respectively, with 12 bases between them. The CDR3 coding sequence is TGTGCCTGGAATAGGGGGACGGCCTACAATGAGCAGTTCTTC. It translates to CAWNRGTAYNEQFF.

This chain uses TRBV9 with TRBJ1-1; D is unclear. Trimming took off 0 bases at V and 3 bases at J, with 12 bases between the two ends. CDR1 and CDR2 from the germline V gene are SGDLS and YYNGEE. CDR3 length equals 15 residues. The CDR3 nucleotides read TGTGCCAGCAGCGTAGCTGCCGGGGAGTACACTGAAGCTTTCTTT. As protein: CASSVAAGEYTEAFF.